This TCR beta chain was sequenced during a study of cytomegalovirus exposure and HLA in healthy donors. This PCR relied on a set of 60 Vbeta primers and 13 Jbeta primers. Sequencing used immunoSEQ multiplex PCR; TCRdb keeps in-frame clones, though not all of them. In the table there are about 190,000 clones, 60% to 80% of which are singletons. The sequenced sample consisted of PBMCs. The TCR was taken from a woman younger than 35 in good health and CMV-seronegative.

CDR3 region: CASSRDRNSGANVLTF. The CDR3 bases are TGTGCCAGCAGCCGGGACAGGAACTCTGGGGCCAACGTCCTGACTTTC. The chain uses TRBV7-9 and TRBJ2-6, with 8 nucleotides matching TRBD1. Per germline, CDR1 SEHNR and CDR2 FQNEAQ (reference sequence). V shed 5 bases, J shed 0 bases, and the junction held 3 bases outside the gene matches. The CDR3 runs 16 residues.